This record looks at one T cell receptor beta chain sequence and its context. The antigen it recognizes is unknown. No base quality information exists; no much larger clone differs at one position. This sample was taken from a study of shared clonotypes between healthy human individuals (dated by TCRdb to about 2020). In the study overall: The cohort comprised two women and a few men aged 18 to 49 years. To estimate repertoire size and how much clonotype sharing occurs between individuals, the study deeply sequenced the blood TCR repertoires of roughly 5 healthy adults. Different laboratories and diverse techniques were used to prepare libraries and sequence TCR repertoires, to increase sequencing depth and limit assay-specific biases. For each donor, three plates each were used for CD4 naive and CD4 memory, two plates were used for CD8 naive, and one plate was used for CD8 memory. Leukapheresis yielded between about 0.9 and 9 billion PBMCs per donor.

The full study reports these points: The genetic and exposure-history diversity represented was limited by the small number of donors. Across four donors, roughly 5% of naive CD4, over 3% of naive CD8, 2% to 2.5% of memory CD4, and about 0.44% of memory CD8 clonotypes were shared. Only blood was sampled, and tissue TCR repertoires likely differ from those in blood. Naive subsets generally had larger estimated clonotype richness than memory subsets. Compared with non-shared clonotypes, clonotypes shared by all four sorted-subset donors had higher generation probabilities. Rarefaction of sorted-subset datasets indicated incomplete sequencing despite the large sequencing depth. Pairwise subsampling led to the expectation that sequencing depth would affect the degree of clonotype sharing among donors.

TCR CDR3 regions were amplified from genomic DNA by multiplex PCR using the deep immunoSEQ assay. Genomic DNA extracted from each cell subset was distributed evenly over all wells of several immunoSEQ 96-well plates, and each plate served as one replicate. For sorted subsets, each replicate PCR was loaded with about 0.2 ug genomic DNA, equivalent to 32,000 or so T cell genomes. Purified libraries were quantified with a Qubit 3.0 fluorometer, sized on a Bioanalyzer 2100, and re-quantified with the KAPA Library Quantification kit. Every immunoSEQ 96-well plate was sequenced on a separate single-read 150-cycle Illumina NextSeq 550 flow cell. For the original study's pipeline: Because only junctional sequences without quality scores were contained in the immunoSEQ output, filtering matching that applied to full-length reads could not be performed. Sequences were annotated with PyIR, a Python wrapper for IgBLAST v1.9, and V/J genes and CDR3 were assigned using IMGT germline references. Reads with weak V/J assignments (E-value above 1e-6), missing CDR3, stop codons, out-of-frame junctions, or ambiguous translated residues were removed. V3J clonotypes were defined by identical inferred V gene, J gene, and CDR3 amino acid sequence. Percentage overlap between repertoires was calculated by dividing the number of shared unique clonotypes by the size of the smaller repertoire. Repertoire richness was assessed with RTK rarefaction, the Chao1 estimator, and Recon v2.1 estimates of unobserved clonotypes. Generation probabilities for all TCRbeta clonotypes obtained by the gDNA method from four donors were computed using OLGA. Entries here come from immuneACCESS through TCRdb and include only in-frame sequences with V and J called. Some clones fail to appear in such tables; in the studies checked, an unresolved V gene covers under half of the shortfall, and the cause of the remainder is unknown. V, J and clone size reflect that table, while D and trimming were determined from the DNA. The sample profile shows about 2.2 million clones; roughly 95% of them were found once. The ten largest clones add up to roughly 1.7% of the sample.

CD8 naive samples consisted of CD45RO-negative cells that were positively selected for CCR7, yielding a CD45RA+CCR7+ population without TemRA cells. Healthy HIV-negative adults with no recently reported acute infections or vaccinations were included as donors. All donors were Caucasian adults living in Nashville, Tennessee, USA. Blood was collected by leukapheresis, and PBMCs were isolated by Ficoll-Histopaque density gradient centrifugation and then cryopreserved in liquid nitrogen vapor phase. Purity and quantity of every magnetically sorted T cell population were checked by analytical flow cytometry. From each sorted fraction, genomic DNA was isolated and quantified by UV absorbance on a Nanodrop 2000c. Sequencing input: naive CD8+ T cells from PBMCs. The cell subset or site label of this sample denotes: CD45RA+CCR7+. The receptor was isolated from a young man in good health. Some clones in this sample may be carry-over from other donors' samples.

The CDR3 sequence is CASSLGSQGVTEAFF. The sequence in DNA is TGTGCCAGCAGCTTAGGGTCGCAGGGGGTCACTGAAGCTTTCTTT. The rearrangement joined TRBV7-9 to TRBJ1-1; the central 7 bases match TRBD1. From cysteine to phenylalanine, the CDR3 is 15 amino acids long. Just CDR3 DNA is preserved here, 45 bases in frame from base 1. From a lookup of the germline V gene (reference sequence), CDR1 and CDR2 are SEHNR and FQNEAQ. The junction shows trimming of 1 base on V and 4 bases on J, and the gene matches do not reach 6 bases of it.